This T cell receptor (beta chain) was retrieved from a study of memory CD4+ T cells and cytomegalovirus serostatus. The study's findings and limits: Of 150 to 200 reported CMV TCRbeta sequences, just over 65 were found in memory CD4+ repertoires.

In the original processing: Out-of-frame sequences were removed, leaving about 2.2 million distinct TCRbeta sequences. Sequencing was performed with immunoSEQ multiplex PCR; in TCRdb, only in-frame clones are kept and a portion is missing. Clonal size and the V and J genes are those of that table, whereas D and trimming came from the DNA. The sample contains about 57,000 clones, under 80% of which appear only once. Judged by abundance, this clone is medium-sized. Its antigen remains unidentified. V lost 1 base and J lost 0, with 7 bases in between. The CDR3 runs to 15 residues. CDR1 LGHNA and CDR2 YNFKEQ come from the germline V gene. Single viable CD3+CD4+CD8-CD45RO+ cells were sorted as the memory CD4+ T cells. CD4+ T cells were isolated by positive magnetic selection.

The sample consisted of memory CD4+ T cells from blood. This TCR came from an adult in good health and CMV-seronegative. The rearrangement uses TRBV4-2 and TRBJ1-5; no clear D gene. The CDR3 sequence is CASSQALISNQPQHF. The DNA for the CDR3 is TGTGCCAGCAGCCAAGCGCTTATTAGCAATCAGCCCCAGCATTTT.